The following is a TCR beta chain sequence with its context. Trimming removed 5 bases from V and 4 bases from J; junction bases left unmatched: 12. CDR1 is SGHNT and CDR2 is YYREEE in the germline V gene (reference sequence). This CDR3 has 16 amino acids. These data come from a study of blood T cell repertoires in COVID-19. Study in general: Samples representing acute and convalescent COVID-19 were sourced from the United States, Italy and Spain.

The method was immunoSEQ multiplex PCR; TCRdb's version includes in-frame clones alone and lacks a portion of them. The sample consists of approximately 240,000 clones, about four fifths of them appearing once. The sequence was collected from a woman in her fifties or sixties with acute or convalescent COVID-19. V and J are TRBV5-4 and TRBJ2-5, with TRBD2 matching 9 bases. Source material: peripheral blood. The CDR3 bases are TGTGCCAGCAGGGCGGCCAGCGGGGGGCCTGGAGAGACCCAGTACTTC. Amino acid sequence: CASRAASGGPGETQYF.